This TCR beta chain was sequenced for a study of blood T cell repertoires in COVID-19. Source study methods: Estimates of nucleated cell counts were drawn from the amplification of reference gene primers. Clones were sequenced by immunoSEQ multiplex PCR, and TCRdb holds only the in-frame ones, with some missing. V and J calls and clone size are those listed in that table; D and trimming were worked out from the DNA. The repertoire holds roughly 120,000 clones, with 55% to 75% as singletons. The CDR3 covers 14 residues. The germline gives CDR1 MNHNS, CDR2 SASEGT. The ends were cut back, 1 base at V and 5 bases at J, with 10 bases in the middle.

The chain combines TRBV6-1 with TRBJ2-3, with D possibly being TRBD1 (5 bases). The sequenced material came from peripheral blood. This receptor was identified in a human donor with acute or convalescent COVID-19. The donor label of this sample is uncertain. CDR3 DNA sequence: TGTGCCAGCAGTGAAGGGGGCATATTAGATACGCAGTATTTT. Amino acid sequence: CASSEGGILDTQYF.